The 9 T cell receptor beta chains given below trace back to one sample, sequenced in a study of T cells in localized non-small cell lung cancer. The method was immunoSEQ multiplex PCR; TCRdb's version includes in-frame clones alone and lacks a portion of them. The data hold roughly 1,400 clones, with less than 20% observed a single time. The sample here was lung tumor tissue, taken before any cancer treatment. These receptors were obtained from a male donor aged 60 or over with stage II squamous cell lung carcinoma.

The sample holds a few counts of this clone. The genes are TRBV6-8 and TRBJ1-1; 7 bases line up with TRBD1. CDR3 length: 13 residues. In germline, CDR1 is MNHGY, CDR2 SAAAGT. Trimming at V came to 6 bases and at J to 11 bases, leaving 12 bases not matched to a gene. The CDR3 here is CASRRDSGNPAFF. The DNA for the CDR3 is TGTGCCAGCAGACGGGACAGCGGTAATCCGGCTTTCTTT.

The chain carries TRBV6-8 and TRBJ1-2; D is uncertain. There are 12 residues in the CDR3. The germline V gene has CDR1 MNHGY and CDR2 SAAAGT. V gave up 7 bases and J gave up 7 bases, with 13 bases separating them. This chain's CDR3 is CASTSDLGGYTF. The DNA of the CDR3 is TGTGCCAGCACTTCTGATTTGGGTGGCTACACCTTC.

The sample holds a few counts of this clone. The rearrangement joins TRBV7-5 to TRBJ2-7. TRBV7-5 constitutes a pseudogene. CDR3 length: 15 amino acids. The CDR3 DNA follows: TGTGCCAGCAGCCTTAGCCGGGGCAGCTCCTACGAGCAGTACTTC. It specifies CASSLSRGSSYEQYF.

This clone showed up just a few times. The chain links TRBV6-7 to TRBJ2-7, with 10 positions matching TRBD1. TRBV6-7 is sorted into the ORF group, with uncertain function. V dropped 9 bases and J dropped 1; count of bases not matched to a gene: 6. This CDR3 comprises 14 residues. The CDR3 loop reads CASSRQGASYEQYF. The CDR3 bases are TGTGCCAGTAGTCGACAGGGGGCATCCTACGAGCAGTACTTC.

This chain joins TRBV11-3 and TRBJ1-2; 12 nucleotides align to TRBD1. The CDR3 covers 17 residues. Unmatched junction bases numbered 13, after V lost 5 bases and J lost 6 bases. Per the germline V gene, CDR1 is SGHNT and CDR2 is YENEEA. Here the CDR3 reads CASSDSRDRGRENGYTF. The CDR3 bases are TGTGCCAGCAGCGACAGCCGGGACAGGGGGCGCGAAAATGGCTACACCTTC.

This rearrangement joins TRBV18 to TRBJ2-7, with 9 bases fitting TRBD1. With V trimmed by 4 bases and J by 0 bases, 10 bases remained unmatched. Germline CDR1 KGHSH, CDR2 LQKENI. The CDR3 consists of 17 residues. The CDR3 bases are TGTGCCAGCTCACAACTCAGGACAGGGGTGGGCTCCTACGAGCAGTACTTC. It encodes CASSQLRTGVGSYEQYF.

V gene TRBV19 combines with J gene TRBJ2-1, with 7 bases that match TRBD2. V gave up 5 bases and J gave up 10 bases; unmatched junction bases: 11. Germline loops: CDR1 LNHDA, CDR2 SQIVND (reference sequence). This CDR3 contains 14 residues. The CDR3 coding sequence is TGTGCCAGTAGTGGCCACCGGGACTACCCAGAGCAGTTCTTC. This sequence encodes CASSGHRDYPEQFF.

This clone turned up a few times. The rearrangement uses TRBV7-1 and TRBJ1-1; D unresolved. TRBV7-1 is reported as an ORF; its role is uncertain. Trimming pared 5 bases from V and 1 base from J, leaving 8 bases between. The CDR3 is made up of 13 amino acids. DNA of the CDR3: TGTGCCAGCAGCCCCACACGGAACACTGAAGCTTTCTTT. It encodes CASSPTRNTEAFF.

The chain employs TRBV14 and TRBJ2-5, with a tentative D call TRBD2 (6 bases). CDR1 is SGHDN and CDR2 is FVKESK in the germline V gene. V lost 0 bases and J 5 bases, leaving 13 bases between the germline ends. CDR3 size: 15 residues. CDR3 amino acids: CASSQESGGTETQYF. CDR3 in DNA: TGTGCCAGCAGCCAAGAATCCGGAGGGACGGAGACCCAGTACTTC.